A selection of T cell receptor beta chains follows, all from one sample in a study of cytomegalovirus exposure and HLA in healthy donors. Repertoires were generated with immunoSEQ multiplex PCR, while TCRdb's copy carries only in-frame clones and drops some. The sample yields roughly 180,000 clones, 81% seen once. The specimen sequenced was PBMCs. These receptors were collected from a young woman in good health and CMV-seropositive. The CDR3 runs from the conserved cysteine through the conserved F or W. A D gene is named only where the DNA matches it firmly. Where a row states a size, it is once, few, many or the class of an expanded clone; other rows omit it.

TRBV28	TRBD1	.	TRBJ1-2	CASSFADDRESYGYTF	TGTGCCAGCAGTTTCGCTGATGACAGGGAATCCTATGGCTACACCTTC
TRBV9	TRBD1	.	TRBJ2-7	CASSPRDRAYYEQYF	TGTGCCAGCAGCCCTAGGGACAGAGCCTACTACGAGCAGTACTTC
TRBV15	.	.	TRBJ1-2	CATSRLQFYGYTF	TGTGCCACCAGCAGACTACAGTTCTATGGCTACACCTTC
TRBV7-2	.	.	TRBJ1-1	CASSFSTGNTEAFF	TGTGCCAGCAGCTTCTCGACAGGGAACACTGAAGCTTTCTTT
TRBV6-6	.	.	TRBJ1-2	CASSGEGLGGYTF	TGTGCCAGCAGCGGGGAGGGGCTAGGTGGCTACACCTTC
TRBV19	.	.	TRBJ2-2	CACQGHANTGELFF	TGTGCCTGCCAGGGTCACGCGAACACCGGGGAGCTGTTTTTT
TRBV7-2	.	.	TRBJ2-3	CASSYSGWTDTQYF	TGTGCCAGCAGCTACTCCGGTTGGACAGATACGCAGTATTTT
TRBV29-1	.	.	TRBJ2-5	CSVLGEAGRHLETQYF	TGCAGCGTTCTCGGTGAGGCGGGGCGGCACTTAGAGACCCAGTACTTC
TRBV14	TRBD1	.	TRBJ2-6	CASSQRGAGQGRSGANVLTF	TGTGCCAGCAGCCAAAGGGGGGCCGGACAGGGGAGGTCTGGGGCCAACGTCCTGACTTTC
TRBV19	.	.	TRBJ1-6	CASRVDQGSYNSPLHF	TGTGCCAGTAGGGTGGACCAGGGGTCCTATAATTCACCCCTCCACTTT
TRBV6-1	.	.	TRBJ1-2	CASSLAEPSNYGYTF	TGTGCCAGCAGTTTAGCGGAGCCGTCCAACTATGGCTACACCTTC
TRBV5-3	TRBD2	.	TRBJ2-2	CARSKGLAGVFGGELFF	TGTGCCAGAAGCAAGGGACTAGCGGGGGTATTCGGCGGGGAGCTGTTTTTT
TRBV7-2	TRBD1	.	TRBJ1-5	CASSSKGQANQPQHF	TGTGCCAGCAGCTCGAAAGGACAGGCCAATCAGCCCCAGCATTTT
TRBV18	.	once	TRBJ1-2	CASSPKSEFLYGYTF	TGTGCCAGCTCGCCCAAATCTGAGTTTCTCTATGGCTACACCTTC
TRBV5-1	TRBD1	.	TRBJ2-2	CASSLARQGPGELFF	TGCGCCAGCAGCTTGGCTAGACAGGGCCCCGGGGAGCTGTTTTTT
TRBV4-1	.	.	TRBJ2-4	CASSLDSSGSQYF	TGCGCCAGCAGCCTAGATAGCAGTGGCAGTCAGTACTTC
TRBV28	.	.	TRBJ1-1	CASSPSGANTEAFF	TGTGCCAGCAGCCCTTCAGGGGCGAACACTGAAGCTTTCTTT
TRBV19	TRBD1	.	TRBJ1-6	CASGTANSPLHF	TGTGCCAGCGGGACAGCTAATTCACCCCTCCACTTT
TRBV5-4	TRBD1	.	TRBJ1-2	CASSPTTGVYGCTF	TGTGCCAGCAGCCCCACGACAGGGGTCTATGGCTGCACCTTC
TRBV6-6	.	.	TRBJ2-6	CASSPRSSGANVLTF	TGTGCCAGCAGTCCCCGGAGCTCTGGGGCCAACGTCCTGACTTTC
TRBV6-5	.	.	TRBJ2-7	CASNPSPGSEQYF	TGTGCCAGCAACCCCTCCCCGGGGTCCGAGCAGTACTTC
TRBV30	.	few	TRBJ1-1	CAGGETKPEAFF	TGTGCCGGGGGGGAGACTAAACCTGAAGCTTTCTTT
TRBV9	TRBD1	once	TRBJ1-2	CASSVGQGVANYGYTF	TGTGCCAGCAGCGTAGGGCAGGGGGTCGCCAACTATGGCTACACCTTC
TRBV28	.	.	TRBJ1-4	CASSLGGVGAEKLFF	TGTGCCAGCAGTTTAGGGGGGGTGGGTGCTGAAAAACTGTTTTTT
TRBV19	.	.	TRBJ2-5	CASSIRTTGGRETQYF	TGTGCCAGTAGTATTCGGACAACGGGGGGCCGGGAGACCCAGTACTTC
TRBV5-1	.	.	TRBJ1-1	CASSADMNTEAFF	TGCGCCAGCAGCGCGGACATGAACACTGAAGCTTTCTTT
TRBV7-9	.	.	TRBJ1-6	CASSLVKRLSSYNSPLHF	TGTGCCAGCAGCTTAGTCAAGCGGTTGAGCTCCTATAATTCACCCCTCCACTTT
TRBV5-1	TRBD1	.	TRBJ2-5	CASSGRQGQETQYF	TGCGCCAGCAGCGGACGACAGGGTCAAGAGACCCAGTACTTC
TRBV19	.	few	TRBJ2-1	CASSQGSQNEQFF	TGTGCCAGTAGTCAGGGGAGCCAGAATGAGCAGTTCTTC
TRBV9	TRBD2	once	TRBJ2-1	CASSDPRGRGYNEQFF	TGTGCCAGCAGCGACCCTCGGGGGAGGGGCTACAATGAGCAGTTCTTC
TRBV19	.	.	TRBJ2-7	CASSINSMAYEQYF	TGTGCCAGTAGTATTAACAGCATGGCCTACGAGCAGTACTTC
TRBV6-1	.	.	TRBJ1-3	CASSEREGNTIYF	TGTGCCAGCAGTGAAAGGGAGGGAAACACCATATATTTT
TRBV2	.	.	TRBJ2-3	CASSEVGRGTDTQYF	TGTGCCAGCAGTGAAGTGGGGAGAGGGACAGATACGCAGTATTTT
TRBV7-7	TRBD1	once	TRBJ2-1	CASSSDRVTYNEQFF	TGTGCCAGCAGCTCGGACAGGGTGACTTACAATGAGCAGTTCTTC
TRBV5-1	TRBD1	.	TRBJ1-1	CASGGTGLNTEAFF	TGCGCCAGCGGAGGGACAGGACTGAACACTGAAGCTTTCTTT
TRBV11-2	.	.	TRBJ2-1	CASNPRLSKTRDEQFF	TGTGCCAGCAACCCCCGACTAAGCAAGACGCGCGATGAGCAGTTCTTC
TRBV2	.	.	TRBJ1-3	CASSALPAGQFGNTIYF	TGTGCCAGCAGTGCACTACCGGCGGGGCAATTTGGAAACACCATATATTTT
TRBV11-2	TRBD1	.	TRBJ2-1	CASSPDRGSYNEQFF	TGTGCCAGCAGCCCGGACAGGGGATCCTACAATGAGCAGTTCTTC
TRBV29-1	.	.	TRBJ2-2	CSVEFSAGGTGELFF	TGCAGCGTTGAATTCTCGGCCGGCGGCACCGGGGAGCTGTTTTTT
TRBV5-1	TRBD1	.	TRBJ1-3	CASSRTGIGNTIYF	TGCGCCAGCAGCCGGACAGGGATTGGAAACACCATATATTTT
TRBV6-5	.	few	TRBJ1-3	CASSYKGRGDTIYF	TGTGCCAGCAGTTACAAAGGAAGGGGCGACACCATATATTTT
TRBV2	.	.	TRBJ1-2	CASSGQGLDGYTF	TGTGCCAGCAGTGGCCAGGGCTTGGATGGCTACACCTTC
TRBV25-1	.	.	TRBJ2-4	CASSDRRGVDIQYF	TGTGCCAGCAGTGATAGAAGGGGCGTGGACATTCAGTACTTC
TRBV19	TRBD1	.	TRBJ1-2	CASSSGTGSYGYTF	TGTGCCAGTAGTAGTGGGACAGGGTCCTATGGCTACACCTTC
TRBV14	.	once	TRBJ1-3	CASSQVQGKHTIYF	TGTGCCAGCAGCCAAGTCCAGGGGAAACACACCATATATTTT
TRBV15	.	.	TRBJ2-2	CATGPQGYNTGELFF	TGTGCCACCGGGCCACAGGGTTACAACACCGGGGAGCTGTTTTTT
TRBV7-9	TRBD1	.	TRBJ2-7	CASSAPGTGGFNEQYF	TGTGCCAGCAGCGCACCCGGGACAGGGGGTTTTAACGAGCAGTACTTC
TRBV7-8	.	.	TRBJ1-5	CASSSAGSLSNQPQHF	TGTGCCAGCAGCTCGGCCGGGAGCCTTAGCAATCAGCCCCAGCATTTT
TRBV4-1	.	.	TRBJ1-5	CASSQGWGLRNQPQHF	TGCGCCAGCAGCCAAGGCTGGGGGCTGAGGAATCAGCCCCAGCATTTT
TRBV7-2	.	once	TRBJ2-2	CASSFYGDINTGELFF	TGTGCCAGCAGCTTCTACGGAGATATAAACACCGGGGAGCTGTTTTTT
TRBV6-6	TRBD1	.	TRBJ2-5	CASSPPNTGGETQYF	TGTGCCAGCAGTCCACCCAACACAGGGGGAGAGACCCAGTACTTC
TRBV28	TRBD1	.	TRBJ1-2	CASRGTGEYYGYTF	TGTGCCAGCAGAGGGACAGGGGAATACTATGGCTACACCTTC
TRBV29-1	.	.	TRBJ2-5	CSVDGLGGTQYF	TGCAGCGTTGATGGGTTAGGAGGGACCCAGTACTTC
TRBV4-2	TRBD2	.	TRBJ2-5	CASSSSETSGGQRTQYF	TGTGCCAGCAGCTCATCCGAGACTAGCGGGGGCCAACGGACCCAGTACTTC
TRBV6-1	.	few	TRBJ1-1	CASSERRGAEAFF	TGTGCCAGCAGTGAAAGGAGGGGAGCTGAAGCTTTCTTT
TRBV2	TRBD2	.	TRBJ2-3	CASRLAVRGGAADTQYF	TGTGCCAGCAGGTTAGCGGTCCGGGGGGGGGCCGCAGATACGCAGTATTTT
TRBV29-1	.	once	TRBJ2-2	CSVRLTGSGELFF	TGCAGCGTGCGCCTCACAGGGTCCGGGGAGCTGTTTTTT
TRBV5-4	.	once	TRBJ1-6	CASSLTGLGNSPLHF	TGTGCCAGCAGCTTGACAGGGCTAGGAAATTCACCCCTCCACTTT
TRBV6-5	.	once	TRBJ2-5	CASSYGRFQETQYF	TGTGCCAGCAGTTATGGCAGGTTCCAAGAGACCCAGTACTTC
TRBV7-8	TRBD2	.	TRBJ2-1	CASSLASGGIYNEQFF	TGTGCCAGCAGCTTAGCCAGCGGGGGCATATACAATGAGCAGTTCTTC